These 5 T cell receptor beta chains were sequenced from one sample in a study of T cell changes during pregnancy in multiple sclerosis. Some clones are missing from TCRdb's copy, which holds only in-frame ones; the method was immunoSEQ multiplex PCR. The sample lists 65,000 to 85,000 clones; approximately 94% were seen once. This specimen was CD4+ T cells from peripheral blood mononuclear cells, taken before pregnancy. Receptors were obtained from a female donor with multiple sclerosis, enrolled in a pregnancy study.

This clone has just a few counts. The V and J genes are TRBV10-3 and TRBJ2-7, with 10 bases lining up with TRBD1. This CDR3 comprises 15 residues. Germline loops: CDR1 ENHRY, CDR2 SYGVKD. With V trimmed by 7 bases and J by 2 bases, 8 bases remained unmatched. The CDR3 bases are TGTGCCATCAACAGCCCCGGACAGGGGGCCTACGAGCAGTACTTC. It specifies CAINSPGQGAYEQYF.

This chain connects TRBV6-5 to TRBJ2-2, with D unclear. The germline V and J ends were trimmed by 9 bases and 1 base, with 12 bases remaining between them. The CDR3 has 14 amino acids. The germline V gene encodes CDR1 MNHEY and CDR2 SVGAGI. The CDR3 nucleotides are TGTGCCAGTACGAGGTCGGGGAACACCGGGGAGCTGTTTTTT. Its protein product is CASTRSGNTGELFF.

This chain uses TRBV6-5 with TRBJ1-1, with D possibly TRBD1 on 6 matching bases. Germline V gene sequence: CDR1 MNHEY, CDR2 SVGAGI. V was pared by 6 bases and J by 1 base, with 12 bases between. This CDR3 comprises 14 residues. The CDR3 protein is CASSLGQTNTEAFF. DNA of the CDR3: TGTGCCAGCAGCCTAGGACAGACGAACACTGAAGCTTTCTTT.

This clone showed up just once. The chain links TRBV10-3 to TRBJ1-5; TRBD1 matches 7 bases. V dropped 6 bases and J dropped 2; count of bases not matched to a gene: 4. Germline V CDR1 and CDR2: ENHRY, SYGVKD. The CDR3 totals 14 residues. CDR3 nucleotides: TGTGCCATCAGCACTGACAGGGGCAATCAGCCCCAGCATTTT. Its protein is CAISTDRGNQPQHF.

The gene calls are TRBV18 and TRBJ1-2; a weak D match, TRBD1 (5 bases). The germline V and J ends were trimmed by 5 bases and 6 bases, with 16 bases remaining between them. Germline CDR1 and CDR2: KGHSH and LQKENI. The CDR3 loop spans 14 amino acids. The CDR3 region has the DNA TGTGCCAGCTCAACCTCAGTTGGGGGGGATGGCTACACCTTC. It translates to CASSTSVGGDGYTF.